The clone carrying this TCR beta chain appeared many times. Trimming took off 6 bases at V and 6 bases at J, with 8 bases between the two ends. The CDR3 has 12 residues. CDR1 is KGHSH, CDR2 LQKENI, per germline. These data belong to a study of T cells in Graves' hyperthyroidism and ophthalmopathy. Graves' hyperthyroidism showing no ophthalmopathy progression within 18 months was considered stable. Researchers took RNA transcripts and amplified the TCR beta CDR3 regions from them. The TCR CDR3 first-round RT-PCR relied on the HTBI primer set. TCRdb recomputed calls from the multiplex PCR reads with MiXCR, one row per CDR3 protein. The table shows around 690,000 distinct CDR3 sequences, with 17% occurring only once.

Specimen: blood. This TCR derives from a man aged 50 to 60 with Graves' hyperthyroidism. The chain couples TRBV18 to TRBJ1-4; D unclear. CDR3 sequence (DNA): TGTGCCAGCTCGTCGGAGGATGAAAAACTGTTTTTT. Translating gives CASSSEDEKLFF.